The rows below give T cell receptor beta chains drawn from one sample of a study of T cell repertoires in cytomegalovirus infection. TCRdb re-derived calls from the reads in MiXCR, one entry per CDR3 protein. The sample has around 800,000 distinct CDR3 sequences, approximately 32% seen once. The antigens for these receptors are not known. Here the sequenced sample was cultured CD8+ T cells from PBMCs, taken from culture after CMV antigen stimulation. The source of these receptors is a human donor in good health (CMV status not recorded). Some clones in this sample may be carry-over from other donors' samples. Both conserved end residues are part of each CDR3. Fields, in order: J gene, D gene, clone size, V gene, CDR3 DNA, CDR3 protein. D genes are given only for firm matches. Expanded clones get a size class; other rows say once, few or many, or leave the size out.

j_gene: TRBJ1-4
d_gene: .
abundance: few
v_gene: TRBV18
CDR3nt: TGTGCCAGCTCACAATTACGGGGGACAACTAATGAAAAACTGTTTTTT
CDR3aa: CASSQLRGTTNEKLFF

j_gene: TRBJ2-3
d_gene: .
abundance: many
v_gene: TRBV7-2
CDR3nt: TGTGCCGTAGGACCGGGGTCAGATACGCAGTATTTT
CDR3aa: CAVGPGSDTQYF

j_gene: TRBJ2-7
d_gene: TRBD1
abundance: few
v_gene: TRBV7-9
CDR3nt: TGTGCCAGCAGCTTTAATCCGGGACAGGGCTCCTACGAGCAGTACTTC
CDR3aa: CASSFNPGQGSYEQYF

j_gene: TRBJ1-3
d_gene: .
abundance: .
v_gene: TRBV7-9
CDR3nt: TGTGCCAGCAGCTTAGTCAGGGGAAATACTGGAAACACCATATATTTT
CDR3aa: CASSLVRGNTGNTIYF

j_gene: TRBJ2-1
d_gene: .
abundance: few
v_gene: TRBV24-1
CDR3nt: TGTGCCACCGACAGTCCCGAAGTAGATGAGCAGTTCTTC
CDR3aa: CATDSPEVDEQFF

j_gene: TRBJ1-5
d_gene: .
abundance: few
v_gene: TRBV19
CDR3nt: TGTGCCAGTAGTGCCCGACCCACGAGGAGCAATCAGCCCCAGCATTTT
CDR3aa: CASSARPTRSNQPQHF

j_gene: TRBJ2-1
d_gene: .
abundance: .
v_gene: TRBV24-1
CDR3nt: TGTGCCACCAGTGATTTTAGGACAGTCAATGAGCAGTTCTTC
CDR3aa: CATSDFRTVNEQFF

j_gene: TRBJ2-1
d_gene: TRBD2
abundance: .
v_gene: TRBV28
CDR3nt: TGTGCCAGCAGCCCACTAGCGGCGTCCTCCAATGAGCAGTTCTTC
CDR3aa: CASSPLAASSNEQFF

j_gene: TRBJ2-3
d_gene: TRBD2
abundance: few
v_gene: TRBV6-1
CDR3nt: TGTGCCAGCACCGAAAGACTGGGACTAGTCCCAGATACGCAGTATTTT
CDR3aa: CASTERLGLVPDTQYF

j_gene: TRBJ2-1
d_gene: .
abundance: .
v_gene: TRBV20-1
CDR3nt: TGCAGTGCTAGAGATTCCGAGGGAAGTTACAATGAGCAGTTCTTC
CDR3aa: CSARDSEGSYNEQFF

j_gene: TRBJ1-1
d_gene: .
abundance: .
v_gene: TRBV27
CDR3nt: TGTGCCAGCAGTTTGGGAGTCGCCATGAACACTGAAGCTTTCTTT
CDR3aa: CASSLGVAMNTEAFF

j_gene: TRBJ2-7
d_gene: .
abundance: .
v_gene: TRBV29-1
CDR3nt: TGCAGCGTTGGGTCGGAGGAATCCTACGAGCAGTACTTC
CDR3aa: CSVGSEESYEQYF

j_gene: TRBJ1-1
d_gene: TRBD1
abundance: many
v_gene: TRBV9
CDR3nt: TGTGCCAGCAGCTATCAGGGGGCCCCTGAGGCTTTCTTT
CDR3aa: CASSYQGAPEAFF

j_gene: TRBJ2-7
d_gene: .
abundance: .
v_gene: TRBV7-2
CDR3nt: TGTGCCAACAGCTCTAGCTACGAGCAGTACTTC
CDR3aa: CANSSSYEQYF

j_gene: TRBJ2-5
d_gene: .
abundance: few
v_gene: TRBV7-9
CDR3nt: TGTGCCAGCAGCCCAGGAATCGATGAGACCCAGTACTTC
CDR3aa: CASSPGIDETQYF

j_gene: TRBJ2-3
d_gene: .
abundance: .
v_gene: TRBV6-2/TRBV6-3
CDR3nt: TGTGCCAGCAGTTGGGAGCTTGATACGCAGTATTTT
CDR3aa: CASSWELDTQYF

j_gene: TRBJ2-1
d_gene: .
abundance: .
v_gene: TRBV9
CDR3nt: TGTGCCAGCAGCGCCCCGGGTGATTCCTACAATGAGCAGTTCTTC
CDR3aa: CASSAPGDSYNEQFF

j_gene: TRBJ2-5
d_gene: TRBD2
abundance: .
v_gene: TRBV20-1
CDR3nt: TGCAGTGCTAGACCCCCTAGCGGGGGGTTACAAGAGACCCAGTACTTC
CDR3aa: CSARPPSGGLQETQYF

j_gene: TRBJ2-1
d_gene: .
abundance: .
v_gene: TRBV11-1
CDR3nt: TGTGCCAGCACCTACCGGGCAATCCCCTCGAATGAGCAGTTCTTC
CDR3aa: CASTYRAIPSNEQFF

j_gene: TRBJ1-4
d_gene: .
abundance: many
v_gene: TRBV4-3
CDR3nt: TGCGCCAGCAGCCTCTTACCCCGGACCGACACCAATGAAAAACTGTTTTTT
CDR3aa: CASSLLPRTDTNEKLFF

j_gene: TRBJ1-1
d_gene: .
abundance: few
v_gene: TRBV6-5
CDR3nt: TGTGCCAGCAGCCGGACTCTTCCGGGGGCCGAGACTGAAGCTTTCTTT
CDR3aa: CASSRTLPGAETEAFF

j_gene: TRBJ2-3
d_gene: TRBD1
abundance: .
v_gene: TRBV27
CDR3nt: TGTGCCAGCAGCATAGGGACAGCCATGGATACGCAGTATTTT
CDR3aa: CASSIGTAMDTQYF

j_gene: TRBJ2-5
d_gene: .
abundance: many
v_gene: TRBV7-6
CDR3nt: TGTGCCAGCAGCTTAGTGGAGGGAAGAGGGGAGACCCAGTACTTC
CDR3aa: CASSLVEGRGETQYF

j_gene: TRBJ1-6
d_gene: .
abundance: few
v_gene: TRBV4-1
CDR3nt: TGCGCCAGCAGCCAAGAAAGGGCGATAAATAATTCACCCCTCCACTTT
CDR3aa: CASSQERAINNSPLHF

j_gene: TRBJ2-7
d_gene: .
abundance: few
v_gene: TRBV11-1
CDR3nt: TGTGCCAGCAGCTTAACGGTCGACGAGCAGTACTTC
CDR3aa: CASSLTVDEQYF

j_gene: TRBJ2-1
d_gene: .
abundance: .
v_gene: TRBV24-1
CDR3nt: TGTGCCACCAGTGATTCCGAATCAGGGGCGGATGAGCAGTTCTTC
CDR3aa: CATSDSESGADEQFF

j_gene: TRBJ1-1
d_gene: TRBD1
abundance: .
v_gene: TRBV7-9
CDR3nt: TGTGCCAGCAGCGCGACAGGGGGAGTGTTCACTGAAGCTTTCTTT
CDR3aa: CASSATGGVFTEAFF

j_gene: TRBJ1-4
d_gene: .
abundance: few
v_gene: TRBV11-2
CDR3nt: TGTGCCAGCAGCTTAGTCCAGGATGGTGAAAAACTGTTTTTT
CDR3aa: CASSLVQDGEKLFF

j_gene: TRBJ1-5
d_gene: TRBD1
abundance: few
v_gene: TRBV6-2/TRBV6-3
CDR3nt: TGTGCCAGCAGTTTGGACAGGGTCGGTCAGCCCCAGCATTTT
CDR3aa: CASSLDRVGQPQHF

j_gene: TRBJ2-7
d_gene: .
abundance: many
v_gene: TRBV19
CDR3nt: TGTGCCAGCAGCCCAGGGGGGGACGAGCAGTACTTC
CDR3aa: CASSPGGDEQYF

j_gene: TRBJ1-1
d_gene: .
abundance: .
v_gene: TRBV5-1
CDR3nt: TGCGCCAGCAGCTGGAGGGCACAGGAGAACACTGAAGCTTTCTTT
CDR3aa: CASSWRAQENTEAFF

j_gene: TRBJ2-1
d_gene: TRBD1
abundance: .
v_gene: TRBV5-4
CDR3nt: TGTGCCAGCAGCTCCAGGACAGGGGGCTCCTACAATGAGCAGTTCTTC
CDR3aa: CASSSRTGGSYNEQFF